This record looks at one TCR beta chain sequence and its context. Amplification targeted TCR beta CDR3 regions from RNA transcripts. TCR CDR3 regions were first amplified by RT-PCR with HTBI primers. TCRdb ran MiXCR on the multiplex PCR reads and lists one entry per CDR3 protein. The table records about 560,000 distinct CDR3 sequences, roughly 17% of them present only once. This record belongs to a study of T cells in Graves' hyperthyroidism and ophthalmopathy. The germline gives CDR1 KGHDR, CDR2 SFDVKD. With 1 base removed from V and 4 bases from J, the gap between germline ends came to 11 bases. CDR3 length equals 15 residues.

This chain joins TRBV24-1 and TRBJ2-3, with D hard to call. This sequence originates from a woman between 18 and 29 years old with Graves' hyperthyroidism. Specimen: blood. The CDR3 DNA sequence: TGTGCCACCAGTGATTTAGGGATGGCCCCAGATACGCAGTATTTT. Translating it yields CATSDLGMAPDTQYF.